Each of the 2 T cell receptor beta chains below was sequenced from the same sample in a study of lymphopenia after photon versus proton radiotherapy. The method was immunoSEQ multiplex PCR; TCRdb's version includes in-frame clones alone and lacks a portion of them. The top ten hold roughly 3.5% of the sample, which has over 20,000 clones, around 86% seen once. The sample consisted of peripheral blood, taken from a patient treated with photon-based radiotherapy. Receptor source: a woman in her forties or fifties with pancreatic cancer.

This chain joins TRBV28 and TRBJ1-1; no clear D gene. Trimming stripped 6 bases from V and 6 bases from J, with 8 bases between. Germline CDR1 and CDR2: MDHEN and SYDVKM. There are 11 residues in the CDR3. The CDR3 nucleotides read TGTGCCAGCAGGGGGAAACCTGAAGCTTTCTTT. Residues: CASRGKPEAFF.

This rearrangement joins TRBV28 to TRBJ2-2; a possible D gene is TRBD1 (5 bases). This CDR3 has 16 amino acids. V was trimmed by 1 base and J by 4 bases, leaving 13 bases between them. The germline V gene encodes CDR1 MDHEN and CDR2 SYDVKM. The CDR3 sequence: CASSLYPPGSTGELFF. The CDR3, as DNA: TGTGCCAGCAGTTTATACCCTCCAGGGTCCACCGGGGAGCTGTTTTTT.